This T cell receptor beta chain was obtained from a study of T cell responses to AZD1222 COVID-19 vaccine. This clone was detected once. The antigen remains unidentified. Trimming took 7 bases from V and 0 from J, leaving 10 bases between them. The V gene's germline CDR1 is MNHEY and CDR2 SVGAGI. The CDR3 is made up of 15 amino acids. General study points: It should be noted that donors were predominantly white British and more often female, and clonal diversity was possibly underestimated.

Measured with immunoSEQ multiplex PCR; TCRdb has only the in-frame clones, and not every one. The table shows more than 80,000 clones, with 80% to 95% occurring only once. This TCR was sampled from an adult who received the AZD1222 COVID-19 vaccine. V and J are TRBV6-5 and TRBJ1-6; maybe TRBD1 (5 bases). Sequencing used peripheral blood, obtained 28 days after the second AZD1222 dose. CDR3 nucleotides: TGTGCCAGCACCAAGGGGAGCTCCTATAATTCACCCCTCCACTTT. Translation gives CASTKGSSYNSPLHF.